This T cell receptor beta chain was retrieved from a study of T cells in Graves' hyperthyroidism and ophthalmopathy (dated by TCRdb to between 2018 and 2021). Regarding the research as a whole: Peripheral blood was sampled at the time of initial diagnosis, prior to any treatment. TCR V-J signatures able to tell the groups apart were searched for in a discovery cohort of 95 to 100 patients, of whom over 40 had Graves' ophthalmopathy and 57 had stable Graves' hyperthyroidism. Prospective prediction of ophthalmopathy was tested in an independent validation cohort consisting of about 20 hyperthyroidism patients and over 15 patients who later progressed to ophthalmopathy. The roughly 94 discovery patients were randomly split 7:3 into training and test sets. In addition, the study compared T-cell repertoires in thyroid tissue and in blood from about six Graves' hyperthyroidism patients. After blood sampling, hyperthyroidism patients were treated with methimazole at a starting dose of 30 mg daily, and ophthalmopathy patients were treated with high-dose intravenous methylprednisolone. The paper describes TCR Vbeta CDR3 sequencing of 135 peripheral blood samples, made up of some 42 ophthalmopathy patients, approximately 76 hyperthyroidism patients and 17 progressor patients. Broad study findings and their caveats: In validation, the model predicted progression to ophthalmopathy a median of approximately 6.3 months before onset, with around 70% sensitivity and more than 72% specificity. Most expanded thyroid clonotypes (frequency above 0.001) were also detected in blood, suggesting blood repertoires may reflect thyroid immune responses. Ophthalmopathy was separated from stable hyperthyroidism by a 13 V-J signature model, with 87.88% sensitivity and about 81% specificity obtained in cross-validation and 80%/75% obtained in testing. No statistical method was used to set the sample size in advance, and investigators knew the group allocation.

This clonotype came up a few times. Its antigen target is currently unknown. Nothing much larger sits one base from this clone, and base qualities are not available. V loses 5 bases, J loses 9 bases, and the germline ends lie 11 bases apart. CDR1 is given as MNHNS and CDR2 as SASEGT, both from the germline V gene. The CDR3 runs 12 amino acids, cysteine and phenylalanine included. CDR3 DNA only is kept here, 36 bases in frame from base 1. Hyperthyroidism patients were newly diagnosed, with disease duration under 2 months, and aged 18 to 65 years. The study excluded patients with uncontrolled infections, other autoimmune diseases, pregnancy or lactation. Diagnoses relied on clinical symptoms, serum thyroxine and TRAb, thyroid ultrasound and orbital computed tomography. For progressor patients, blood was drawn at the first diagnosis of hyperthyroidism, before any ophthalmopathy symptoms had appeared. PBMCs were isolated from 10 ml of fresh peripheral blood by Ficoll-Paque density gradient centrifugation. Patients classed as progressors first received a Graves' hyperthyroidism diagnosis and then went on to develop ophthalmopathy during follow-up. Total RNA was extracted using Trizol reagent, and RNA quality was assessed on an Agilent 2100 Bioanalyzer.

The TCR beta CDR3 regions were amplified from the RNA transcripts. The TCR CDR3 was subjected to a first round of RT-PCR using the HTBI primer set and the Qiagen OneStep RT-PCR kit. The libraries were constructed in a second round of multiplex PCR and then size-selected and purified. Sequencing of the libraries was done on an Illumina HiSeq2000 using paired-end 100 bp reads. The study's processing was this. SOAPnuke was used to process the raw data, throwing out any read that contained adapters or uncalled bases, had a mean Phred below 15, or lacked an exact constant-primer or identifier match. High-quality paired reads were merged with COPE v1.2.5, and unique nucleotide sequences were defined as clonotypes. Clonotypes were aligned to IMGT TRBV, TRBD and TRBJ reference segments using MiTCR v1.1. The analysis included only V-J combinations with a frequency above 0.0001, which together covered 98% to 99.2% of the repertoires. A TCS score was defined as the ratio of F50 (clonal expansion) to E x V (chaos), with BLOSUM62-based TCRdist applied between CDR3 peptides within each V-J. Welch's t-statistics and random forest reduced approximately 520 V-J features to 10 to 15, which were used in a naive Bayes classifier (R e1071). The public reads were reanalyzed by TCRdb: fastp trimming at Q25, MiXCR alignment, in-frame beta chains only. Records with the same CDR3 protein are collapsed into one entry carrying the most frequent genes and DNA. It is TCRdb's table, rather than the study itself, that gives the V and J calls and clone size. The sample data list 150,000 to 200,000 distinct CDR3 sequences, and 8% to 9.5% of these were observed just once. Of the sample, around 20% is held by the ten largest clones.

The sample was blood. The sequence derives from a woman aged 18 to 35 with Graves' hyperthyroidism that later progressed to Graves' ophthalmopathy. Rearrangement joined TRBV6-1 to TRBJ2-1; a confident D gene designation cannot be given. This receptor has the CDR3 CASSPTRSEQFF. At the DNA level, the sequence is TGTGCCAGCAGTCCCACCCGCAGTGAGCAGTTCTTC.